The present T cell receptor (beta chain) was sequenced within a study of blood T cell repertoires in COVID-19. Background on the study: The United States, Italy and Spain provided the acute and convalescent COVID-19 samples. Sample material is recorded as cDNA or gDNA derived from T cells, B-cell-depleted T cells, or PBMCs.

Original processing notes: The assay estimated nucleated cells by amplifying reference gene primers. TCRdb keeps only in-frame clones here, not all; method: immunoSEQ multiplex PCR. The V and J calls and clone size come from that table; D and trimming were worked out from the DNA. This sample carries approximately 250,000 clones, 75% to 85% of them seen once, and the ten largest clones take 1.4%. CDR1 and CDR2 from the germline V gene are SGHRS and YFSETQ. The V end lost 2 bases, the J end lost 2 bases, and 12 bases lay between the germline ends. This CDR3 contains 15 residues. This sequence originates from a middle-aged woman who had recovered from COVID-19. The genes are TRBV5-1 and TRBJ2-3; D not certain. The sample was peripheral blood. Written as DNA, the CDR3 is TGCGCCAGCAGCTTCAAGACAAGAACCACAGATACGCAGTATTTT. Amino acids: CASSFKTRTTDTQYF.